This T cell receptor beta chain was sequenced in a study of T cell repertoires in cytomegalovirus infection. Study overall: Recently identified HLA-C-restricted CMV epitopes were among the peptides used. Matching HLA type, along with CMV infection, was indicated by public TCR beta signatures. Study-level points and caveats: In two of eight donors, the top clonotype was HLA-C-restricted CMV-specific. Of the TCR beta families, the public ones yielded a cumulative frequency that identified carriers of CMV plus the relevant HLA.

Trimming stripped 4 bases from V and 5 bases from J, with 12 bases between. CDR1 MNHEY and CDR2 SMNVEV come from the germline V gene (reference sequence). The CDR3 consists of 14 residues. TCRdb ran MiXCR on the reads and lists one entry per CDR3 protein. The sample lists 800,000 to 950,000 distinct CDR3 sequences, roughly 33% seen once, with under 15% in the top ten. A remark on this clonotype: The antigen remains unidentified.

The receptor was derived from a human donor in good health (CMV status not recorded). Some clones in this sample may be carry-over from other donors' samples. The V gene is TRBV27, the J gene TRBJ1-5; D is perhaps TRBD1 (5 bases). Material: cultured CD8+ T cells from PBMCs, obtained from culture after CMV antigen stimulation. CDR3 residues: CASSSAPGHQPQHF. CDR3 nucleotide sequence: TGTGCCAGCAGTTCTGCACCAGGGCATCAGCCCCAGCATTTT.